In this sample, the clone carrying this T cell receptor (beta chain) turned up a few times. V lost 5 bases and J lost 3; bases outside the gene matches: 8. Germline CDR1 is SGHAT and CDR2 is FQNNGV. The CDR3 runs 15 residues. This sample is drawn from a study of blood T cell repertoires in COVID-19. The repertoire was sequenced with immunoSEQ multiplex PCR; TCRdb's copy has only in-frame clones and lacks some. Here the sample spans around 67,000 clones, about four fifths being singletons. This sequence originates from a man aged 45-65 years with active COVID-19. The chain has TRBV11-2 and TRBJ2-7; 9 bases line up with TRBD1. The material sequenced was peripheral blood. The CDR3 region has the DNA TGTGCCAGCAGCCGCCCATGGACAGGGGACTACGAGCAGTACTTC. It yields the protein CASSRPWTGDYEQYF.